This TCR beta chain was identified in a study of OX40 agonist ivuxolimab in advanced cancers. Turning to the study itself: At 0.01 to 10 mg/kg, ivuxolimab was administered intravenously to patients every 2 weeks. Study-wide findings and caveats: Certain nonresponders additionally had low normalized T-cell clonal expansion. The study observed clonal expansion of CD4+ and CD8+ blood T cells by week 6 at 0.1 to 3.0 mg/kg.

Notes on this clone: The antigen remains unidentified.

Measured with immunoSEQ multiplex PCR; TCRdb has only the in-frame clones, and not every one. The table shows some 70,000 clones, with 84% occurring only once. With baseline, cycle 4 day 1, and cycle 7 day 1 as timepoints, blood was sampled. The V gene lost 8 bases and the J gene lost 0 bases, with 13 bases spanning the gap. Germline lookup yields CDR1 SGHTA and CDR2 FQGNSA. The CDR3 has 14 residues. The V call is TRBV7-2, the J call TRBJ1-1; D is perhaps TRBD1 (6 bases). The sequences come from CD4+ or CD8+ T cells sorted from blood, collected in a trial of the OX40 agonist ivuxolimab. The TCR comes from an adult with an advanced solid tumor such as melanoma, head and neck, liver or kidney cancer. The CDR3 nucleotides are TGTGCCAGCGGAGGACAGCTCATGAACACTGAAGCTTTCTTT. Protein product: CASGGQLMNTEAFF.